This T cell receptor beta chain emerged from a study of blood T cell repertoires in COVID-19. Overall study: There were acute and convalescent COVID-19 samples, and they came from the United States, Italy and Spain. T cells, B-cell-depleted T cells, or PBMCs provided the cDNA or gDNA that served as material.

Authors' analysis steps: Amplification of reference gene primers provided the estimated nucleated cell counts. Data came from immunoSEQ multiplex PCR; TCRdb stores just in-frame clones and leaves some out. V, J and clone size are those of that table, while D and trimming were read from the DNA. The top ten hold roughly 5% of the sample, which has over 200,000 clones, approximately 79% seen once. The CDR3 covers 15 residues. V was clipped by 8 bases and J by 3 bases; unmatched bases: 10. CDR1 and CDR2 from the germline V gene are MDHEN and SYDVKM. The chain couples TRBV28 to TRBJ2-1, with 7 bases identical to TRBD1. Sequencing was performed on peripheral blood. This clonotype originated in a human donor in a cohort sampled during active COVID-19. The CDR3 loop reads CASRAGTAFYNEQFF. The CDR3 DNA is TGTGCCAGCCGCGCCGGGACAGCGTTCTACAATGAGCAGTTCTTC.